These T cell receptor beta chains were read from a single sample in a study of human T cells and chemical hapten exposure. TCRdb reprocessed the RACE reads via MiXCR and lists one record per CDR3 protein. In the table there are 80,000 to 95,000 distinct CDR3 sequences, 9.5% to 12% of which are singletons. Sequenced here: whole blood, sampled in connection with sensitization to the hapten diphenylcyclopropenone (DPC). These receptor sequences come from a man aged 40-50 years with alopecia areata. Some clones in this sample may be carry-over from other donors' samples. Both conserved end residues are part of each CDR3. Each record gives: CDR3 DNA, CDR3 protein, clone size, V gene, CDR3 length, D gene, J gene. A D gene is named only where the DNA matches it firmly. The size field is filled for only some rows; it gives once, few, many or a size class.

TGCAGCGGAGGCTCTGGGGCCAACGTCCTGACTTTC | CSGGSGANVLTF | - | TRBV29-1 | 12 | - | TRBJ2-6
TGTGCCATCAGTTCCACAGATACGCAGTATTTT | CAISSTDTQYF | many | TRBV10-3 | 11 | - | TRBJ2-3
TGTGCCAGCAGTTACCGGACAGGGGGCGCTGGCTATGGCTACACCTTC | CASSYRTGGAGYGYTF | - | TRBV6-2/TRBV6-3 | 16 | TRBD1 | TRBJ1-2
TGTGCCAGCAGCTTAGCAGGGATTGGCACAGATACGCAGTATTTT | CASSLAGIGTDTQYF | - | TRBV7-2 | 15 | - | TRBJ2-3
TGTGCCAGCAGCACTCAACAGGGGATGAACACTGAAGCTTTCTTT | CASSTQQGMNTEAFF | many | TRBV9 | 15 | TRBD1 | TRBJ1-1
TGTGCCAGCAGTTTAATGGTTCCGGGACAGGGGAATTCACCCCTCCACTTT | CASSLMVPGQGNSPLHF | few | TRBV12-3/TRBV12-4 | 17 | TRBD1 | TRBJ1-6
TGTGCCTGGAGCGCCCTTAATACCTACGAGCAGTACTTC | CAWSALNTYEQYF | - | TRBV30 | 13 | - | TRBJ2-7
TGTGCCAGCTCGATACAGGGGGCGCTTAACAATGAGCAGTTCTTC | CASSIQGALNNEQFF | few | TRBV6-6 | 15 | TRBD1 | TRBJ2-1
TGTGCCAGCAGTTTTGAGAGCAATCAGCCCCAGCATTTT | CASSFESNQPQHF | - | TRBV12-3/TRBV12-4 | 13 | - | TRBJ1-5
TGTGCCAGCAGTGCGGACAGGGCCAAAAACATTCAGTACTTC | CASSADRAKNIQYF | few | TRBV28 | 14 | TRBD1 | TRBJ2-4
TGTGCCAGCAGTTTAGGTATCCCGAACACTGAAGCTTTCTTT | CASSLGIPNTEAFF | many | TRBV28 | 14 | - | TRBJ1-1
TGCAGTGCTAGGGGAACTAGCGGGGCAAACACCGGGGAGCTGTTTTTT | CSARGTSGANTGELFF | many | TRBV20-1 | 16 | TRBD2 | TRBJ2-2
TGTGCCAGTAGTGTGTGGACAGGGGGGGATCAGCCCCAGCATTTT | CASSVWTGGDQPQHF | - | TRBV19 | 15 | TRBD1 | TRBJ1-5
TGTGCCAGCAGCCGGTCTAGCGGGAGGGCCTACGAGCAGTACTTC | CASSRSSGRAYEQYF | few | TRBV14 | 15 | TRBD2 | TRBJ2-7
TGTGCCAGCACCGTTAGCGGGAGGGCGACAGAGACCCAGTACTTC | CASTVSGRATETQYF | - | TRBV5-4 | 15 | TRBD2 | TRBJ2-5
TGCGCCATCAGCTACGGAAGGGAAAACACAGATACGCAGTATTTT | CAISYGRENTDTQYF | - | TRBV5-1 | 15 | - | TRBJ2-3
TGTGCCAGCAGCAAAGCGGCGACTAGACCCCCCTCCTACGAGCAGTACTTC | CASSKAATRPPSYEQYF | few | TRBV21-1 | 17 | - | TRBJ2-7
TGTGCCAGCAGTTTCAGTTTTAGCAATCAGCCCCAGCATTTT | CASSFSFSNQPQHF | many | TRBV12-3/TRBV12-4 | 14 | - | TRBJ1-5
TGCAGCGTTGACACAGACCAAGAGACCCAGTACTTC | CSVDTDQETQYF | few | TRBV29-1 | 12 | - | TRBJ2-5
TGCAGCACCCGGACTAGTCATGAGCAGTTCTTC | CSTRTSHEQFF | - | TRBV29-1 | 11 | TRBD2 | TRBJ2-1
TGTGCCAGTAGTATAGATTCAATTTATGGCTACACCTTC | CASSIDSIYGYTF | - | TRBV19 | 13 | - | TRBJ1-2
TGCGCCAGCAGCTTGGAGGTGGGGGAGCAGCCCCAGCATTTT | CASSLEVGEQPQHF | - | TRBV5-1 | 14 | - | TRBJ1-5
TGCGCCAGCAGCCAAGACCAGGCAGCGGGAGTAGGCAATGAGCAGTTCTTC | CASSQDQAAGVGNEQFF | many | TRBV4-3 | 17 | TRBD2 | TRBJ2-1
TGTGCCATCAGACTAGCGGGAGCGGTTGAGCAGTTCTTC | CAIRLAGAVEQFF | once | TRBV10-3 | 13 | TRBD2 | TRBJ2-1
TGCGCCAGCAGCCAAGGACCTACAGGCAGCTCCTACGAGCAGTACTTC | CASSQGPTGSSYEQYF | many | TRBV4-3 | 16 | - | TRBJ2-7
TGTGCCAGTCACACCGGTGGGGGGGCGCCGCGGGACTACACCTTC | CASHTGGGAPRDYTF | many | TRBV7-2 | 15 | - | TRBJ1-2
TGTGCCAGCTCACCCCTGGGACTAGCGGGAGTCTCGGATTACAATGAGCAGTTCTTC | CASSPLGLAGVSDYNEQFF | - | TRBV18 | 19 | TRBD2 | TRBJ2-1
TGCGCCAGCAGCTTGGAGGTCGGGCAAGGTTACAATGAGCAGTTCTTC | CASSLEVGQGYNEQFF | few | TRBV5-1 | 16 | - | TRBJ2-1
TGTGCCAGCAGCTTAGAGCAAGAGACCCAGTACTTC | CASSLEQETQYF | - | TRBV7-6 | 12 | - | TRBJ2-5
TGTGCCAGCAGCCAAGGGGGACAGCTCCGGATTTTCTTC | CASSQGGQLRIFF | - | TRBV3-1 | 13 | TRBD1 | TRBJ2-1
TGTGCCTGCAAGCTGAGCGGAGGAGGCAATGAGCAGTTCTTC | CACKLSGGGNEQFF | few | TRBV7-8 | 14 | - | TRBJ2-1
TGCAGCGTTGCCCTCCCAGGGGGCTTGGGTCAGCCCCAGCATTTT | CSVALPGGLGQPQHF | - | TRBV29-1 | 15 | TRBD1 | TRBJ1-5
TGTGCCAGCAGGCAAGCCCTGGGGGAGCACAATGAGCAGTTCTTC | CASRQALGEHNEQFF | - | TRBV7-3 | 15 | - | TRBJ2-1
TGTGCCAGCAGGGATCGAGCAGGGTCAGTGCAGGAAAAACTGTTTTTT | CASRDRAGSVQEKLFF | many | TRBV2 | 16 | - | TRBJ1-4
TGCAGTGCTAGACACGGACAGACGGGCTACACCTTC | CSARHGQTGYTF | many | TRBV20-1 | 12 | - | TRBJ1-2
TGTGCCAGCAGTGAATATTCACTTACTGATACGCAGTATTTT | CASSEYSLTDTQYF | - | TRBV25-1 | 14 | - | TRBJ2-3
TGTGCCAGCAGTCCACCGGGGGGGGCCTACACTGAAGCTTTCTTT | CASSPPGGAYTEAFF | many | TRBV27 | 15 | - | TRBJ1-1
TGTGCCAGCAGTTCCCAACCCCGGGGGACTGGAAACACCATATATTTT | CASSSQPRGTGNTIYF | - | TRBV12-3/TRBV12-4 | 16 | - | TRBJ1-3
TGTGCCAGCAGCGGCCGGGACAGGGGGACAGATACGCAGTATTTT | CASSGRDRGTDTQYF | - | TRBV7-9 | 15 | TRBD1 | TRBJ2-3
TGTGCCAGCAGTGACTTTACAACCGGAGCCAAAAACATTCAGTACTTC | CASSDFTTGAKNIQYF | once | TRBV6-1 | 16 | - | TRBJ2-4
TGTGCCAGCAGCAACAAACAGGGAGCCCATCAGCCCCAGCATTTT | CASSNKQGAHQPQHF | few | TRBV7-2 | 15 | - | TRBJ1-5
TGTGCCTGGAGTGTAGGTCCGGAGGAGCAGTACTTC | CAWSVGPEEQYF | few | TRBV30 | 12 | - | TRBJ2-7
TGTGCCAGCAGCGTACGAGGGACATCTCACATTCAGTACTTC | CASSVRGTSHIQYF | - | TRBV9 | 14 | - | TRBJ2-4
TGTGCCAGCAGCCAAGAGTCAAATAACCTCTATGGCTACACCTTC | CASSQESNNLYGYTF | - | TRBV14 | 15 | - | TRBJ1-2
TGTGCCAGCTCCCCCACGGGACAGAGAAATTCACCCCTCCACTTT | CASSPTGQRNSPLHF | many | TRBV18 | 15 | TRBD1 | TRBJ1-6
TGTGCCGCATCCGACCGGGACAGAAACCTTAATACGCAGTATTTT | CAASDRDRNLNTQYF | few | TRBV6-2/TRBV6-3 | 15 | TRBD1 | TRBJ2-3
TGTGCCAGCAGCTCTAGAGGTCCCGGGGGAGCTGGCACAGATACGCAGTATTTT | CASSSRGPGGAGTDTQYF | few | TRBV5-4 | 18 | - | TRBJ2-3
TGTGCCAGCAGTGAAGGTCATGGGTTAAATGAAAAACTGTTTTTT | CASSEGHGLNEKLFF | - | TRBV6-1 | 15 | - | TRBJ1-4
TGCAGCGTTGGGTCCTCCTACACCGGGGAGCTGTTTTTT | CSVGSSYTGELFF | few | TRBV29-1 | 13 | - | TRBJ2-2
TGTGCCAGTTTTCCGGCGGTTTTTTCTTCTGGGGCCAACGTCCTGACTTTC | CASFPAVFSSGANVLTF | few | TRBV18 | 17 | - | TRBJ2-6
TGTGCCAGCAGCTTAAGGGGTGGTGGCACAGATACGCAGTATTTT | CASSLRGGGTDTQYF | few | TRBV7-6 | 15 | - | TRBJ2-3